These 18 T cell receptor beta chains originate from one sample sequenced in a study of beta chain features in type 1 diabetes. Reverse transcription of all isolated RNA meant that expressed TCRB transcripts were sequenced. The data were produced by immunoSEQ multiplex PCR, yet TCRdb's version contains in-frame clones alone and is incomplete. The profile shows about 900,000 clones, roughly a sixth of them singletons. Material: naive CD4+ T cells from blood. These receptors all come from a young woman in good health.

The chain links TRBV11-2 to TRBJ2-3; 7 nucleotides match TRBD2. CDR1 is SGHAT and CDR2 is FQNNGV in the germline V gene. With V trimmed by 5 bases and J by 4 bases, 12 bases remained unmatched. The CDR3 covers 16 residues. The CDR3 bases are TGTGCCAGCAGCCCACACCAGACTAGCCTCCCAGATACGCAGTATTTT. It specifies CASSPHQTSLPDTQYF. Supplemented by reference TRBV11-2 and TRBJ2-3, the full variable domain reads EAGVAQSPRYKIIEKRQSVAFWCNPISGHATLYWYQQILGQGPKLLIQFQNNGVVDDSQLPKDRFSAERLKGVDSTLKIQPAKLEDSAVYLCASSPHQTSLPDTQYFGPGTRLTVL.

This clone has a handful of counts. The rearrangement links TRBV19 to TRBJ2-1, with TRBD1 matching 9 bases. Germline-derived CDR1 and CDR2 are LNHDA and SQIVND (reference sequence). With 5 bases clipped from V and 9 bases from J, the junction kept 8 bases outside the gene matches. The CDR3 extends over 14 amino acids. CDR3 nucleotide sequence: TGTGCCAGTAGTCCAAGGACAGGGGCAAGTGAGCAGTTCTTC. Translating gives CASSPRTGASEQFF.

This chain uses TRBV25-1 with TRBJ2-5, with 8 bases lining up with TRBD1. This CDR3 region has 14 residues. CDR1 is MGHDK and CDR2 is SYGVNS in the germline V gene. The V and J ends lost 5 bases and 2 bases, in that order; junction bases with no gene match: 4. The DNA for the CDR3 is TGTGCCAGCAGTTGGACAGGGAGGCAAGAGACCCAGTACTTC. Residues: CASSWTGRQETQYF.

This clone was counted a few times. The same CDR3 also results from other DNA sequences found in this sample. This rearrangement joins TRBV6-5 to TRBJ2-5; D not certain. V shed 2 bases and J shed 5 bases, with 12 bases lying between them. The CDR3 contains 14 residues. In germline, CDR1 is MNHEY, CDR2 SVGAGI. The CDR3 DNA reads TGTGCCAGCAGTTACGGTCCAGGCGGCGAGACCCAGTACTTC. Protein product: CASSYGPGGETQYF.

This clone has only a few counts. The same CDR3 is also encoded by other DNA sequences in this sample. The V call is TRBV13, the J call TRBJ2-2; 8 positions match TRBD2. Looked up from germline, CDR1 is PRHDT and CDR2 is FYEKMQ (reference sequence). The CDR3 is made up of 21 amino acids. Losses at the gene ends were 4 bases for V and 5 bases for J; bases not matched to a gene: 24. The CDR3 protein is CASSSLVGEQGTRRRTGELFF. The DNA of the CDR3 is TGTGCCAGCAGCTCTCTCGTAGGGGAGCAGGGGACTAGGCGGCGGACCGGGGAGCTGTTTTTT. Supplemented by reference TRBV13 and TRBJ2-2, the full variable domain reads AAGVIQSPRHLIKEKRETATLKCYPIPRHDTVYWYQQGPGQDPQFLISFYEKMQSDKGSIPDRFSAQQFSDYHSELNMSSLELGDSALYFCASSSLVGEQGTRRRTGELFFGEGSRLTVL.

This sequence joins TRBV2 and TRBJ2-3; TRBD1 aligns across 8 bases. V lost 4 bases, J lost 2 bases, and 14 bases stayed unmatched. This CDR3 is 18 amino acids long. Germline V gene sequence: CDR1 SNHLY, CDR2 FYNNEI. The CDR3: CASSGRAGTGPATDTQYF. For the CDR3, the DNA is TGTGCCAGCAGTGGAAGGGCCGGGACAGGACCCGCCACAGATACGCAGTATTTT.

V is TRBV10-2 and J is TRBJ2-3; tentatively, D is TRBD2 (5 bases). Germline lookup yields CDR1 WSHSY and CDR2 SAAADI. V lost 2 bases, J lost 4 bases, and 13 bases lay in between. The CDR3 has 15 amino acids. CDR3 in DNA: TGCGCCAGCAGTGAGAGGACGGGAAACGCAGATACGCAGTATTTT. It encodes CASSERTGNADTQYF.

This clone was found a few times. The chain joins TRBV5-6 to TRBJ1-3; TRBD1 is a possible D gene (5 bases). The V end was cut by 1 base, the J end by 4 bases, with 9 bases between. The CDR3 sequence is 14 residues long. Looked up from germline, CDR1 is SGHDT and CDR2 is YYEEEE. The CDR3 protein is CASSLTGQGNTIYF. The CDR3 DNA reads as TGTGCCAGCAGCTTGACAGGACAAGGAAACACCATATATTTT.

This clone was detected a few times. The J gene is TRBJ2-1, the V gene TRBV7-2; 9 nucleotides agree with TRBD2. Germline CDR1 and CDR2: SGHTA and FQGNSA. The CDR3 is 17 amino acids. Germline trimming cut 5 bases from V and 4 bases from J; bases unmatched to any gene: 12. CDR3 in amino acids: CASSIVVSSGMYNEQFF. The CDR3 nucleotides read TGTGCCAGCAGCATCGTCGTGTCTAGCGGGATGTACAATGAGCAGTTCTTC.

This chain links TRBV7-2 with TRBJ2-1; 15 bases are a match to TRBD2. J lost 4 bases, V lost 4 bases, and 2 bases had no gene match. CDR3 length: 16 residues. The germline V gene has CDR1 SGHTA and CDR2 FQGNSA. CDR3 in amino acids: CASSSGTSGRYNEQFF. The CDR3 coding sequence is TGTGCCAGCAGCTCCGGGACTAGCGGGAGGTACAATGAGCAGTTCTTC.

The gene calls are TRBV6-5 and TRBJ1-2, with TRBD1 as a possible D gene (5 bases). Trimming shortened V by 6 bases and J by 6 bases, and 14 bases separated the two germline ends. This CDR3 has 13 residues. Germline V lookup: CDR1 MNHEY, CDR2 SVGAGI. As DNA, the CDR3 is TGTGCCAGCAGCCCCCGTGGGGCGGATGGCTACACCTTC. Its protein is CASSPRGADGYTF.

This clone showed up just a few times. The rearrangement joins TRBV21-1 to TRBJ2-3; TRBD2, the table's D call, was not compared with the DNA. TRBV21-1 is a pseudogene locus. This CDR3 contains 15 residues. DNA of the CDR3: TGTGCCAGCTGGCGGCGGGAGGGGGGCACAGATACGCAGTATTTT. It yields the protein CASWRREGGTDTQYF.

This clone was picked up a small number of times. This same CDR3 is encoded by further DNA sequences in the sample. This rearrangement joins TRBV7-2 to TRBJ2-3; D unresolved. The germline CDR1 and CDR2 sequences are SGHTA and FQGNSA. With 1 base removed from V and 0 bases from J, the gap between germline ends came to 5 bases. The CDR3 is 14 residues long. The CDR3 nucleotides are TGTGCCAGCAGCTTAGACCCAAGCACAGATACGCAGTATTTT. Residues: CASSLDPSTDTQYF.

This clone was observed a handful of times. In the same sample, other DNA sequences code for this CDR3. The chain recombines TRBV15 with TRBJ2-3; D not resolved. This CDR3 has 14 residues. The V gene lost 0 bases and the J gene lost 5 bases, with 9 bases spanning the gap. Germline CDR1 and CDR2: LNHNV and YYDKDF (reference sequence). The CDR3 loop is CATSRDPSVDTQYF. The CDR3 nucleotides are TGTGCCACCAGCAGAGACCCCAGCGTAGATACGCAGTATTTT.

This clone was seen only a few times. The V call is TRBV6-6, the J call TRBJ1-4, with D uncertain. This CDR3 is built from 12 residues. V was pared by 2 bases and J by 8 bases, with 6 bases between. Germline CDR1 MNHNY, CDR2 SVGAGI (reference sequence). CDR3 DNA: TGTGCCAGCAGTTACGAAGGAGAAAAACTGTTTTTT. Its translation is CASSYEGEKLFF.

In DNA, the CDR3 is TGTGCCAGCAGTAAAGGACAGGGGCAAGGTGAGCAGTTCTTC. Its translation: CASSKGQGQGEQFF. The gene calls are TRBV6-6 and TRBJ2-1; 9 positions match TRBD1. CDR3 size: 14 residues. Germline CDR1 MNHNY, CDR2 SVGAGI (reference sequence). The V gene end was trimmed by 5 bases and the J gene end by 9 bases; junction bases not matched to a gene: 8.

This clone occurred a few times. CDR3 nucleotide sequence: TGTGCCAGCAGATCGACCGGGTCCAGGGTATATGAAAAACTGTTTTTT. It yields the protein CASRSTGSRVYEKLFF. V and J are TRBV27 and TRBJ1-4; the D gene is possibly TRBD1 (5 bases). The CDR3 loop spans 16 amino acids. Trimming stripped 6 bases from V and 6 bases from J, with 20 bases between. Germline V gives CDR1 MNHEY, CDR2 SMNVEV (reference sequence).

This clone was observed a few times. The V gene is TRBV29-1, the J gene TRBJ2-3, with D unclear. Deletions cut 5 bases from V and 4 bases from J, with 10 bases between. This CDR3 has 12 residues. Germline CDR1 is SQVTM and CDR2 is ANQGSEA. The CDR3 is CSVRYAADTQYF. The CDR3 region has the DNA TGCAGCGTTCGTTATGCAGCAGATACGCAGTATTTT.